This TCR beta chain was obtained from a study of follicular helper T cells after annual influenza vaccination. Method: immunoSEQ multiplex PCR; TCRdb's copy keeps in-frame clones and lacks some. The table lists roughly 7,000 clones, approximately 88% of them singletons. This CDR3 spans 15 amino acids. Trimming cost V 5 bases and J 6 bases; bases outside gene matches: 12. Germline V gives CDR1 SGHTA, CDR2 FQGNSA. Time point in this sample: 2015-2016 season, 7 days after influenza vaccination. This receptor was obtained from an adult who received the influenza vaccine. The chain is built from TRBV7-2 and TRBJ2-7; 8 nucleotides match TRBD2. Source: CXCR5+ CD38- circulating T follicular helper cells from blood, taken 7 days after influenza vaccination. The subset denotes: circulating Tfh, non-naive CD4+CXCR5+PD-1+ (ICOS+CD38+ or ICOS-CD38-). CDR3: CASSLFLEREFEQYF. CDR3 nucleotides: TGTGCCAGCAGCCTCTTCCTCGAGCGGGAGTTCGAGCAGTACTTC.